This T cell receptor beta chain was captured in a study of molecular identifiers for immune sequencing clone quantification. Study results and limitations: Highly expanded clone sizes could be underestimated through barcode sharing by identical TCR molecules.

The V gene lost 7 bases and the J gene lost 1 base, with 12 bases spanning the gap. Germline V gives CDR1 MNHNY, CDR2 SVGAGI (reference sequence). This CDR3 comprises 14 residues. In the sort, naive CD8 T cells were defined as CD8+CD4-CCR7+CD45RA+. Listed TCR primers and previously described methods were used for bulk TCR libraries. TCRdb re-called the PCR reads with MiXCR, one entry per CDR3 protein. The sample has approximately 680,000 distinct CDR3 sequences, around 25% seen once. This clonotype was picked up many times. Antigen: not known. The material sequenced was naive CD8+ T cells from blood, with Jurkat cell RNA spiked in. The sample's subset: FACS-sorted CD8+CD4-CCR7+CD45RA+ naive T cells. The sequence came from a human donor in good health. Some libraries in this study had Jurkat cell RNA spiked in. The chain carries TRBV6-6 and TRBJ2-3; D might be TRBD2 (6 bases). The CDR3 DNA is TGTGCCAGCATGTCTGGCGGGGGCACAGATACGCAGTATTTT. Translating it yields CASMSGGGTDTQYF.